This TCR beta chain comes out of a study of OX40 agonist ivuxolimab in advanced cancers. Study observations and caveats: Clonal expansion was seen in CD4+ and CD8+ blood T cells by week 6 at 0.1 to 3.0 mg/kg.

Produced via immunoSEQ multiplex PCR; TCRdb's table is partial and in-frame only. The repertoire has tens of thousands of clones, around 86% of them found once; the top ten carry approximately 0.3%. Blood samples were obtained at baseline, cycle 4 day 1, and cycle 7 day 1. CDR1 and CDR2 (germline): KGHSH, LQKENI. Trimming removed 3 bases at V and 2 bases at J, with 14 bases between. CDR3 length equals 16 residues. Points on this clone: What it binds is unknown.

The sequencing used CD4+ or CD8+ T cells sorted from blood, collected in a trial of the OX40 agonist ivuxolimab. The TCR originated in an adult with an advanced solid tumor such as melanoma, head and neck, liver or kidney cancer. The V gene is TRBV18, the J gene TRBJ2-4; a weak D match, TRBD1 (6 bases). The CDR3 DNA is TGTGCCAGCTCACCGGACAGCGAGAGATCCAAAAACATTCAGTACTTC. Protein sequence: CASSPDSERSKNIQYF.